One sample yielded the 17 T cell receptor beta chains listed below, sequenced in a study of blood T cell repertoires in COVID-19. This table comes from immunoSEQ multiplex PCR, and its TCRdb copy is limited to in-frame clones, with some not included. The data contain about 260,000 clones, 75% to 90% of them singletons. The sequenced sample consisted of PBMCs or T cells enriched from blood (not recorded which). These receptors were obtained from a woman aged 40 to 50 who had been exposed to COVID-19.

The CDR3: CASSPGGQAEGEQYF. DNA for the CDR3: TGTGCCAGCTCACCGGGTGGACAGGCGGAAGGCGAGCAGTACTTC. This chain connects TRBV18 to TRBJ2-7; 7 nucleotides align to TRBD1. Germline V gene lookup returns CDR1 KGHSH and CDR2 LQKENI. Trimming removed 3 bases from V and 6 bases from J; junction bases left unmatched: 11. This CDR3 region has 15 residues.

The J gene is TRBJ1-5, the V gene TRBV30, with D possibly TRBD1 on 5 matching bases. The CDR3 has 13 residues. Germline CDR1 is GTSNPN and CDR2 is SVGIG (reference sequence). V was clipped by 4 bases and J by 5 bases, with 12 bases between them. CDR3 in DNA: TGTGCCTGGACCCTGGGGGGGGATCAGCCCCAGCATTTT. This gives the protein CAWTLGGDQPQHF.

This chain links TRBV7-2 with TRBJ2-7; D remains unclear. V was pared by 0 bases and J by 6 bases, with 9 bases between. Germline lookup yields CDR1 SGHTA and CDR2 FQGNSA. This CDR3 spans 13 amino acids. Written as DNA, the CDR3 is TGTGCCAGCAGCTTAGCCCACGCCGGCGAGCAGTACTTC. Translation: CASSLAHAGEQYF.

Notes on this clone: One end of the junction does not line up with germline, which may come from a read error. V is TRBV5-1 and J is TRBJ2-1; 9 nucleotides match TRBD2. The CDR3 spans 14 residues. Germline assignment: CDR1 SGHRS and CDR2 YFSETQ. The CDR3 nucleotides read TGTGCCAGCCACCTAGCGGGGATCAACAATGAGCAGTTCTTC. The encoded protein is CASHLAGINNEQFF.

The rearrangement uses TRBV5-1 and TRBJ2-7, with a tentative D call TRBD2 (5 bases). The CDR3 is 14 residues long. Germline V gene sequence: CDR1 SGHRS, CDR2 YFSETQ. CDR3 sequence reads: CASSLDFSSYEQYV. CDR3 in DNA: TGTGCCAGCAGCTTGGACTTCTCCTCCTACGAGCAGTACGTC.

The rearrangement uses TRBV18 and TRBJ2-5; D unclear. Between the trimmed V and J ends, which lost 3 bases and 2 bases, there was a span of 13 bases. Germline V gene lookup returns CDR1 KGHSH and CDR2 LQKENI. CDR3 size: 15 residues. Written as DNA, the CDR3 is TGTGCCAGCTCACCGCTACCCTCCGGTCAAGAGACCCAGTACTTC. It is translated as CASSPLPSGQETQYF. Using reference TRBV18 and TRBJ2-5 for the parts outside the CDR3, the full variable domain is NAGVMQNPRHLVRRRGQEARLRCSPMKGHSHVYWYRQLPEEGLKFMVYLQKENIIDESGMPKERFSAEFPKEGPSILRIQQVVRGDSAAYFCASSPLPSGQETQYFGPGTRLLVL.

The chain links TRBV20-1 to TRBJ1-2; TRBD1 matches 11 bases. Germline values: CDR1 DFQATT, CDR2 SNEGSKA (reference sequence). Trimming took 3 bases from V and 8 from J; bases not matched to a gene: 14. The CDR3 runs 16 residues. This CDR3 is CSASGTGGILIEGYTF. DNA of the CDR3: TGCAGTGCTAGTGGGACAGGGGGGATCTTAATAGAGGGCTACACCTTC.

The CDR3 nucleotides are TGCGCCAGCAGCACGCCGGGGATCACCGGGGAGCTGTTTTTT. Translated: CASSTPGITGELFF. The V gene is TRBV5-1, the J gene TRBJ2-2; the D gene is possibly TRBD2 (5 bases). This CDR3 is 14 amino acids long. Germline CDR1 reads SGHRS; CDR2 reads YFSETQ. V lost 4 bases and J lost 4, with 11 bases in between. Complete variable domain (other parts from reference TRBV5-1 and TRBJ2-2): KAGVTQTPRYLIKTRGQQVTLSCSPISGHRSVSWYQQTPGQGLQFLFEYFSETQRNKGNFPGRFSGRQFSNSRSEMNVSTLELGDSALYLCASSTPGITGELFFGEGSRLTVL.

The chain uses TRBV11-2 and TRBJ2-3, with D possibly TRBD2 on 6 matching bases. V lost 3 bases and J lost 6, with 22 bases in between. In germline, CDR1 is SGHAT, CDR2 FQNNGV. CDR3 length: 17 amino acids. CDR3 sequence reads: CASSFSGEGTYWDTQYF. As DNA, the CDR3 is TGTGCCAGCAGCTTTAGCGGAGAGGGGACCTATTGGGATACGCAGTATTTT.

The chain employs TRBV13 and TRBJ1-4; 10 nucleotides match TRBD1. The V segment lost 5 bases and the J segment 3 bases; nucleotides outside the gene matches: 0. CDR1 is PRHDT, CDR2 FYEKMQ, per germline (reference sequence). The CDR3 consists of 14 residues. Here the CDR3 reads CASSGQGANEKLFF. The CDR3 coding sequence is TGTGCCAGCAGCGGACAGGGGGCTAATGAAAAACTGTTTTTT.

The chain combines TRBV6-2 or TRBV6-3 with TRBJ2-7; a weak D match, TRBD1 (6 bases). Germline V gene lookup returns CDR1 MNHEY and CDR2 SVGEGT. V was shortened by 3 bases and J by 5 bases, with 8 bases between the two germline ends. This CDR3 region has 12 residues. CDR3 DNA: TGTGCCAGCAGTTATTCAGGGGACGAGCAGTACTTC. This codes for CASSYSGDEQYF.

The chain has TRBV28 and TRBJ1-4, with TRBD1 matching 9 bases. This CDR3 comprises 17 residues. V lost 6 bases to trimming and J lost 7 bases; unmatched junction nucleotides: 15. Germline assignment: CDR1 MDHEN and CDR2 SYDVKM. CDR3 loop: CASSHSPYRGRVEKLFF. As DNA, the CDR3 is TGTGCCAGCAGCCACTCCCCCTACAGGGGGCGTGTTGAAAAACTGTTTTTT.

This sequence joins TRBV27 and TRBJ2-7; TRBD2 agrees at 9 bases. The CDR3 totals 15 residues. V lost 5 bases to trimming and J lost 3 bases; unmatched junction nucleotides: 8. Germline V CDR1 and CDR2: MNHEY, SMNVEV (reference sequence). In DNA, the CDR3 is TGTGCCAGCAGTCTACTAGCGGGTCAGAACTACGAGCAGTACGTC. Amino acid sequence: CASSLLAGQNYEQYV.

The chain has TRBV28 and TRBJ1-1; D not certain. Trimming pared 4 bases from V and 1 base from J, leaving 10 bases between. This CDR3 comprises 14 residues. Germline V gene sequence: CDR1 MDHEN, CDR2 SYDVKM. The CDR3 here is CASSSREENTEAFF. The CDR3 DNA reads TGTGCCAGCAGTTCGAGAGAAGAGAACACTGAAGCTTTCTTT.

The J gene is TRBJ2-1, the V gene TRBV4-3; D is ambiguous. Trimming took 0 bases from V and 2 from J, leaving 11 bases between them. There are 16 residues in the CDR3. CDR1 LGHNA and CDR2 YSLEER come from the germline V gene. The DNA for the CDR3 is TGCGCCAGCAGCCAAGAGAGAGGTTCTACCTACAATGAGCAGTTCTTC. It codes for CASSQERGSTYNEQFF.

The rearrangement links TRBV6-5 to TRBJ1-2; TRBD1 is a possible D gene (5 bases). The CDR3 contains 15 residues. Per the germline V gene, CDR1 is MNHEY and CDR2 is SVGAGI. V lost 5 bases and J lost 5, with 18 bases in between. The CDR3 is CASSPATRVGYGYTF. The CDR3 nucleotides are TGTGCCAGCAGTCCAGCTACCAGGGTGGGGTATGGCTACACCTTC.

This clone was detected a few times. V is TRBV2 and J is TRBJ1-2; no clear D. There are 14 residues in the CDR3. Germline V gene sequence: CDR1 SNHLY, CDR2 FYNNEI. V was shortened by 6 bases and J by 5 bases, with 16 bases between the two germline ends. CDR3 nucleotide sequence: TGTGCCAGCAGGGACTCCTTTTTAGAATATGGCTACACCTTC. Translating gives CASRDSFLEYGYTF.